This entry describes one TCR beta chain. The data derive from a study of T-cell memory formation after mild COVID-19. Study as a whole: Largely, TCR clusters stayed within a single donor.

TCRdb reprocessed the 5' RACE reads with MiXCR, giving one entry per CDR3 protein. The sample records almost 350,000 distinct CDR3 sequences, under 25% being singletons. The length of the CDR3 is 10 residues. Trimming pared 11 bases from V and 6 bases from J, leaving 9 bases between. Germline values: CDR1 SEHNR, CDR2 FQNEAQ (reference sequence). V usage is TRBV7-9 and J usage is TRBJ2-3; possibly TRBD1 for D (6 bases). The origin of this receptor is a young man who had mild COVID-19 (a few samples of this study predate the infection). Cell type and time point are not known. Sequences were obtained from PBMCs or a T cell subset sorted from them (not recorded which). CDR3: CAGQGDTQYF. Here the CDR3 DNA reads TGTGCCGGTCAGGGGGATACGCAGTATTTT.